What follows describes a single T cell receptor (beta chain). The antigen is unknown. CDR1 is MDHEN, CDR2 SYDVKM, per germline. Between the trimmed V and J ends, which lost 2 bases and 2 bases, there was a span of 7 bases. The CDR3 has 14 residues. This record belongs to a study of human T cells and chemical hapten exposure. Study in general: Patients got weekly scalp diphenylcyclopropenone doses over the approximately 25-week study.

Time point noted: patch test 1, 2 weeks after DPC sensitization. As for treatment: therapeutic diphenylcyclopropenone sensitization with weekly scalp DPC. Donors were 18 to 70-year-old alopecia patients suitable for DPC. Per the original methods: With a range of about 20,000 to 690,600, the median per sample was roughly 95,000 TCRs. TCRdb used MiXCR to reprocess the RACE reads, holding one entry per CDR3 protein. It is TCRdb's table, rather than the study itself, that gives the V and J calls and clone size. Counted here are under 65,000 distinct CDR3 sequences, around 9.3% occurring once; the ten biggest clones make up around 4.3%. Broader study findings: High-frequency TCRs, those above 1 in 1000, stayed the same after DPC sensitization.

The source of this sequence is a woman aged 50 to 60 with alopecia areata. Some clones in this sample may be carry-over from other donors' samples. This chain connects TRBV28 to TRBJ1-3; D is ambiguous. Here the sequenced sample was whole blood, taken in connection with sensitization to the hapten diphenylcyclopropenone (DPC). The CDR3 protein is CASSLGGTGNTIYF. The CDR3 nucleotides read TGTGCCAGCAGTTTAGGAGGGACTGGAAACACCATATATTTT.